Shown below are 26 T cell receptor beta chains from a single sample sequenced in a study of coeliac disease. Sequencing was performed with immunoSEQ multiplex PCR; in TCRdb, only in-frame clones are kept and a portion is missing. The repertoire includes more than 6,500 clones, roughly two thirds of them detected once, and under 4.5% sits in the top ten. Their target antigens are unknown. General study results and limits: Active celiac intraepithelial and lamina propria samples had lower TRB and TRG clonality than control samples.

The sample comprised lamina propria lymphocytes from the gut. These receptors were collected from a woman between 18 and 29 years old with active celiac disease.

The chain joins TRBV2 to TRBJ1-2; D gene unclear. Trimming stripped 7 bases from V and 2 bases from J, with 11 bases between. Germline V CDR1 and CDR2: SNHLY, FYNNEI. The CDR3 runs 13 residues. The CDR3 coding sequence is TGTGCCAGCACCGTGGACTTCAACTATGGCTACACCTTC. It codes for CASTVDFNYGYTF.

This clone was seen a handful of times. The chain recombines TRBV2 with TRBJ2-5, with a tentative D call TRBD2 (6 bases). V was shortened by 3 bases and J by 2 bases, with 19 bases between the two germline ends. Germline V gives CDR1 SNHLY, CDR2 FYNNEI. The CDR3 contains 17 residues. The CDR3 DNA is TGTGCCAGCAGTGACATGCCTAGCGCGAGGGTTCAAGAGACCCAGTACTTC. It encodes CASSDMPSARVQETQYF.

The table lists this clone with a few counts. V and J are TRBV27 and TRBJ2-1, with TRBD1 as a possible D gene (6 bases). The CDR3 sequence is 14 residues long. V lost 4 bases to trimming and J lost 2 bases, with 9 bases between them. Germline CDR1 reads MNHEY; CDR2 reads SMNVEV (reference sequence). The CDR3 DNA is TGTGCCAGCAGTTCGGGACAAACCTACAATGAGCAGTTCTTC. Protein: CASSSGQTYNEQFF.

This chain uses TRBV6-4 with TRBJ2-3; perhaps TRBD2 as D (6 bases). This CDR3 comprises 15 residues. The germline CDR1 and CDR2 sequences are MRHNA and SNTAGT. V lost 4 bases and J 2 bases, leaving 13 bases between the germline ends. CDR3 sequence: CASSVMGGNTDTQYF. In DNA, the CDR3 is TGTGCCAGCAGTGTAATGGGAGGAAACACAGATACGCAGTATTTT.

This CDR3 reads CASSSRKGQVGDYGYTF. CDR3 nucleotide sequence: TGTGCCAGCAGCTCCAGAAAAGGACAGGTCGGGGACTATGGCTACACCTTC. The chain has TRBV11-2 and TRBJ1-2; 7 bases are a match to TRBD1. Germline CDR1 SGHAT, CDR2 FQNNGV. J lost 3 bases, V lost 4 bases, and 14 bases had no gene match. There are 17 residues in the CDR3.

The rearrangement uses TRBV6-5 and TRBJ1-2, with D uncertain. V lost 2 bases and J lost 7, with 11 bases in between. Germline values: CDR1 MNHEY, CDR2 SVGAGI. This CDR3 contains 13 residues. The CDR3, as DNA: TGTGCCAGCAGTTACATTACTGGCGGTGGCTACACCTTC. Protein sequence: CASSYITGGGYTF.

This clone was counted only a few times. V and J are TRBV2 and TRBJ1-5; D call uncertain. CDR1 is SNHLY and CDR2 is FYNNEI in the germline V gene. Deletions cut 3 bases from V and 6 bases from J, with 9 bases between. The CDR3 spans 13 residues. The CDR3 region has the DNA TGTGCCAGCAGTGATAGAGAGGGTCAGCCCCAGCATTTT. This translates into CASSDREGQPQHF.

V is TRBV20-1 and J is TRBJ2-3; D is possibly TRBD2 (5 bases). There are 11 residues in the CDR3. Germline V gene sequence: CDR1 DFQATT, CDR2 SNEGSKA (reference sequence). CDR3 in amino acids: CAGVEVDTQYF. CDR3 coding DNA: TGCGCCGGGGTTGAAGTTGATACGCAGTATTTT.

This chain uses TRBV7-9 with TRBJ2-1; D gene ambiguous. V lost 3 bases to trimming and J lost 8 bases, with 8 bases between them. The CDR3 is 12 residues long. The germline V gene has CDR1 SEHNR and CDR2 FQNEAQ (reference sequence). CDR3 DNA sequence: TGTGCCAGCAGCTTGTTAATAGATGAGCAGTTCTTC. This codes for CASSLLIDEQFF.

This chain uses TRBV6-1 with TRBJ2-3; 11 bases agree with TRBD2. CDR1 and CDR2 (germline): MNHNS, SASEGT. This CDR3 spans 14 amino acids. With V trimmed by 0 bases and J by 9 bases, 2 bases remained unmatched. CDR3 loop: CASSEAASGGTQYF. The DNA of the CDR3 is TGTGCCAGCAGTGAAGCGGCTAGCGGGGGGACGCAGTATTTT.

This clone was seen just once. The chain uses TRBV5-1 and TRBJ1-1; D is ambiguous. Trimming removed 0 bases at V and 8 bases at J, with 11 bases between. The CDR3 is 13 residues long. Germline assignment: CDR1 SGHRS and CDR2 YFSETQ. CDR3 region: CASSLASGPEAFF. The CDR3 DNA reads TGCGCCAGCAGCTTGGCCTCGGGTCCCGAAGCTTTCTTT.

The CDR3 sequence: CAISDTGKTYGYTF. In DNA form, the CDR3 reads TGTGCCATCAGTGATACAGGGAAAACCTATGGCTACACCTTC. The V call is TRBV10-3, the J call TRBJ1-2, with D possibly matching TRBD1 (6 bases). Trimming shortened V by 3 bases and J by 4 bases, and 12 bases separated the two germline ends. The germline CDR1 and CDR2 sequences are ENHRY and SYGVKD. The CDR3 length is 14 residues.

The chain employs TRBV7-6 and TRBJ2-3; 7 bases line up with TRBD2. J lost 4 bases, V lost 4 bases, and 5 bases had no gene match. The CDR3 is 14 amino acids. The V gene's germline CDR1 is SGHVS and CDR2 FNYEAQ. The CDR3, as DNA: TGTGCCAGCAGCTGGGGGGGAGGATCAGATACGCAGTATTTT. Amino acid sequence: CASSWGGGSDTQYF.

This clone was detected only a few times. The chain has TRBV5-4 and TRBJ1-1; D is undetermined. V gave up 4 bases and J gave up 1 base, with 17 bases separating them. The length of the CDR3 is 16 residues. Looked up from germline, CDR1 is SGHNT and CDR2 is YYREEE (reference sequence). The CDR3 loop reads CASSPNPRRWNTEAFF. CDR3 bases: TGTGCCAGCAGCCCCAACCCTAGACGTTGGAACACTGAAGCTTTCTTT.

The chain uses TRBV16 and TRBJ2-7, with D perhaps TRBD2 (6 bases). V was shortened by 4 bases and J by 4 bases, with 17 bases between the two germline ends. Germline V lookup: CDR1 KGHSY, CDR2 FQNENV. The CDR3 consists of 15 residues. CDR3 in amino acids: CASSPEVGGSYEQYF. The DNA of the CDR3 is TGTGCCAGCAGCCCCGAAGTTGGGGGGTCGTACGAGCAGTACTTC.

V and J are TRBV5-6 and TRBJ2-1; TRBD1 aligns across 7 bases. The CDR3 runs 15 residues. V lost 0 bases and J lost 4; bases outside the gene matches: 4. Germline values: CDR1 SGHDT, CDR2 YYEEEE. For the CDR3, the DNA is TGTGCCAGCAGCTTGGAAGTGACAGGGTACAATGAGCAGTTCTTC. This translates into CASSLEVTGYNEQFF.

The chain employs TRBV19 and TRBJ1-2; perhaps TRBD1 as D (6 bases). The CDR3 is 14 amino acids. V was pared by 6 bases and J by 3 bases, with 14 bases between. Germline V gives CDR1 LNHDA, CDR2 SQIVND (reference sequence). The CDR3 is CASSARTEDYGYTF. Here the CDR3 DNA reads TGTGCCAGTAGCGCCCGGACAGAAGACTATGGCTACACCTTC.

The chain recombines TRBV7-2 with TRBJ2-2; TRBD2 is a possible D gene (6 bases). Germline CDR1 SGHTA, CDR2 FQGNSA. Trimming stripped 5 bases from V and 4 bases from J, with 17 bases between. There are 16 residues in the CDR3. DNA for the CDR3: TGTGCCAGCAGCCGCAACTGGCAGGGAGGCACCGGGGAGCTGTTTTTT. It specifies CASSRNWQGGTGELFF.

The V call is TRBV7-9, the J call TRBJ1-1, with a possible D match to TRBD1 (6 bases). V lost 2 bases, J lost 1 base, and 14 bases lay in between. Looked up from germline, CDR1 is SEHNR and CDR2 is FQNEAQ (reference sequence). The CDR3 runs to 16 residues. The CDR3 loop is CASSLRLDRRNTEAFF. The CDR3 DNA follows: TGTGCCAGCAGCTTAAGGCTAGACAGGCGGAACACTGAAGCTTTCTTT. Drawing the rest from reference TRBV7-9 and TRBJ1-1, the complete variable domain is DTGVSQNPRHKITKRGQNVTFRCDPISEHNRLYWYRQTLGQGPEFLTYFQNEAQLEKSRLLSDRFSAERPKGSFSTLEIQRTEQGDSAMYLCASSLRLDRRNTEAFFGQGTRLTVV.

The chain carries TRBV7-6 and TRBJ2-1; the D gene is possibly TRBD2 (5 bases). This CDR3 is built from 15 residues. The germline gives CDR1 SGHVS, CDR2 FNYEAQ. Trimming shortened V by 1 base and J by 4 bases, and 11 bases separated the two germline ends. The CDR3 loop reads CASSLGQAGYNEQFF. CDR3 bases: TGTGCCAGCAGCTTAGGGCAGGCGGGTTACAATGAGCAGTTCTTC.

This chain connects TRBV5-4 to TRBJ1-1; possibly TRBD1 for D (5 bases). The germline gives CDR1 SGHNT, CDR2 YYREEE (reference sequence). The CDR3 has 15 amino acids. V lost 2 bases and J 0 bases, leaving 11 bases between the germline ends. The CDR3 is CASSFVDRMNTEAFF. DNA for the CDR3: TGTGCCAGCAGCTTCGTTGACAGAATGAACACTGAAGCTTTCTTT.

The V gene is TRBV11-2, the J gene TRBJ1-2; D might be TRBD1 (5 bases). V was cut by 3 bases and J by 6 bases, with 14 bases left in between. The germline V gene has CDR1 SGHAT and CDR2 FQNNGV. The CDR3 runs 14 residues. CDR3 amino acids: CASSFAQGGDGYTF. CDR3 sequence (DNA): TGTGCCAGCAGCTTCGCTCAGGGAGGGGATGGCTACACCTTC.

Here the CDR3 reads CASSGQSGNGELFF. CDR3 sequence (DNA): TGTGCCAGCAGCGGACAGTCCGGTAACGGGGAGCTGTTTTTT. This chain connects TRBV6-4 to TRBJ2-2; TRBD1 is a possible D gene (6 bases). Germline V lookup: CDR1 MRHNA, CDR2 SNTAGT. The ends were cut back, 6 bases at V and 7 bases at J, with 15 bases in the middle. CDR3 size: 14 residues.

This chain uses TRBV5-1 with TRBJ2-3; D unclear. Germline CDR1 reads SGHRS; CDR2 reads YFSETQ. This CDR3 has 11 residues. The V end was cut by 0 bases, the J end by 9 bases, with 5 bases between. CDR3 bases: TGCGCCAGCAGCTTGGATCAAACGCAGTATTTT. Translation: CASSLDQTQYF.

V and J are TRBV21-1 and TRBJ2-1; the table's TRBD1 call for D was not verified on the DNA. TRBV21-1 is termed a pseudogene. The CDR3 is made up of 14 amino acids. The CDR3 DNA follows: TGTGCCAGCAGTCGACAGCGTTCGTACAATGAGCAGTTCTTC. Protein sequence: CASSRQRSYNEQFF.

This clone was seen a handful of times. The chain is built from TRBV2 and TRBJ1-5, with 11 bases matching TRBD1. CDR1 and CDR2 (germline): SNHLY, FYNNEI. V gave up 4 bases and J gave up 7 bases; unmatched junction bases: 3. The CDR3 consists of 14 residues. The chain's CDR3 is CASSGGQGAQPQHF. The DNA of the CDR3 is TGTGCCAGCAGTGGAGGACAGGGGGCCCAGCCCCAGCATTTT. The whole variable domain, filled in from reference TRBV2 and TRBJ1-5, reads EPEVTQTPSHQVTQMGQEVILRCVPISNHLYFYWYRQILGQKVEFLVSFYNNEISEKSEIFDDQFSVERPDGSNFTLKIRSTKLEDSAMYFCASSGGQGAQPQHFGDGTRLSIL.